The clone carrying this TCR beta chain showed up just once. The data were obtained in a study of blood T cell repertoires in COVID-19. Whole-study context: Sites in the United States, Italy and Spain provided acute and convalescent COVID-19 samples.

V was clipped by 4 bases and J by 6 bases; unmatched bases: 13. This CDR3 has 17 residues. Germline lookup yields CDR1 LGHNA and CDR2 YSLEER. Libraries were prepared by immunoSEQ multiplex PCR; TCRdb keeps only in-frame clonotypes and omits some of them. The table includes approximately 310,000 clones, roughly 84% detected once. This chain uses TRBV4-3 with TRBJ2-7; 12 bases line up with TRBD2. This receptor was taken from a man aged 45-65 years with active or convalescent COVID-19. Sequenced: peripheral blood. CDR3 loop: CASSPSPSGGALLEQYF. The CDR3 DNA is TGCGCCAGCAGCCCATCCCCTAGCGGGGGGGCACTACTCGAGCAGTACTTC.